A selection of T cell receptor beta chains follows, all from one sample in a study of blood T cell repertoires in COVID-19. The protocol was immunoSEQ multiplex PCR, while the TCRdb copy is restricted to in-frame clones and leaves out a portion. The sample yields approximately 180,000 clones, 76% seen once. Sequenced: PBMCs or T cells enriched from blood (not recorded which). Source of these receptors: a woman aged 45-60 years with acute COVID-19. Both conserved end residues are part of each CDR3. D genes are given only for firm matches. Some rows mark clone size as missing; the rest say once, few, many or name a class of expanded clone.

>-|-|TRBV19|TRBJ2-2
TGTGCCAGTAGAATTGGGCAGGGTAGCAACACCGGGGAGCTGTTTTTT
CASRIGQGSNTGELFF
>-|-|TRBV29-1|TRBJ1-3
TGCAGCGTTGTCGGGTCTGGAAACACCATATATTTT
CSVVGSGNTIYF
>-|few|TRBV6-2/TRBV6-3|TRBJ1-2
TGTGCCAGCAGCTCCATACCCCAAGGACACCTTAACTATGGCTACACCTTC
CASSSIPQGHLNYGYTF
>TRBD1|-|TRBV6-5|TRBJ1-1
TGTGCCAGCAGCCAGTCCTACAGGGGGACGGCCGAAGCTTTCTTT
CASSQSYRGTAEAFF
>-|-|TRBV12-3/TRBV12-4|TRBJ1-3
TGTGCCAGCAGTTCGAGGAGGGGAGACACCATATATTTT
CASSSRRGDTIYF
>-|-|TRBV18|TRBJ1-1
TGTGCCAGCTCACCGGATGGGCAGGCCCTCGGCACTGAAGCTTTCTTT
CASSPDGQALGTEAFF
>TRBD2|once|TRBV15|TRBJ2-5
TGTGCCACCAGCAGTGGACTAAGCGGGGGAGTACAAGAGACCCAGTACTTC
CATSSGLSGGVQETQYF
>-|-|TRBV29-1|TRBJ1-5
TGCAGCGTTGGGACAGCAAATCAGCCCCAGCATTTT
CSVGTANQPQHF
>TRBD2|-|TRBV3-1/TRBV3-2|TRBJ2-3
TGTGCCAGCAGCCAATCCACCCCGACTAGCGGGGGCACAGATACGCAGTATTTT
CASSQSTPTSGGTDTQYF
>-|-|TRBV2|TRBJ1-5
TGTGCCAGCCGTCCCGGGACTTTCGATCAGCCCCAGCATTTT
CASRPGTFDQPQHF
>-|-|TRBV28|TRBJ1-5
TGTGCCAGCAGTTTCGGAGGTCGCAATCAGCCCCAGCATTTT
CASSFGGRNQPQHF
>TRBD2|-|TRBV7-2|TRBJ2-2
TGTGCCAGCAGCTTCCGGGGGGGGAGAAACACCGGGGAGCTGTTTTTT
CASSFRGGRNTGELFF
>-|-|TRBV28|TRBJ1-5
TGTGCCAGCACCTGGGGACAAAAAAGTCAGCCCCAGCATTTT
CASTWGQKSQPQHF
>TRBD1|-|TRBV25-1|TRBJ1-6
TGTGCCAGCAGCCCATCGGACAGGGGCTATAATTCACCCCTCCACTTT
CASSPSDRGYNSPLHF
>TRBD1|-|TRBV9|TRBJ1-6
TGTGCCAGCAGCCCCCACGTTACAGGGGGTAATTCACCCCTCCACTTT
CASSPHVTGGNSPLHF
>TRBD1|-|TRBV4-3|TRBJ1-1
TGCGCCAGCAGCCGGGAAGGACAGGGGAAGGCTGAAGCTTTCTTT
CASSREGQGKAEAFF
>-|-|TRBV19|TRBJ1-2
TGTGCCAGTAGTATGGACACATTAAACTATGGCTACACCTTC
CASSMDTLNYGYTF
>TRBD2|-|TRBV7-2|TRBJ2-4
TGTGCCAGCAGCGATAGCGGGGCGGCCAAAAACATTCAGTACTTC
CASSDSGAAKNIQYF
>-|-|TRBV27|TRBJ2-6
TGTGCCAGCGGACCCAGGGGTGGGGCCAACGTCCTGACTTTC
CASGPRGGANVLTF
>TRBD1|-|TRBV5-8|TRBJ2-2
TGTGCCAGCAGCCCCGGGACAGGGGGCTTCGGGGAGCTGTTTTTT
CASSPGTGGFGELFF
>-|-|TRBV5-5|TRBJ1-4
TGTGCCAGCAGCTGGGGGGGTGAAAAACTGTTTTTT
CASSWGGEKLFF
>-|-|TRBV18|TRBJ1-1
TGTGCCAGCTCACCGTCCGCGGGGGCGATGACTGAAGCTTTCTTT
CASSPSAGAMTEAFF
>-|-|TRBV7-6|TRBJ1-1
TGTGCCAGCAGCTCACGAGGACAGATGAACACTGAAGCTTTCTTT
CASSSRGQMNTEAFF
>-|-|TRBV7-8|TRBJ2-5
TGTGCCAGCAGCTGGCAGGCAGCCTCAAGGGAGACCCAGTACTTC
CASSWQAASRETQYF
>TRBD1|few|TRBV2|TRBJ2-6
TGTGCCAGCGGCCCGGGACAGGGGGACTCTGGGGCCAACGTCCTGACTTTC
CASGPGQGDSGANVLTF
>TRBD2|-|TRBV5-1|TRBJ2-1
TGCGCCAGCAGCGAACAACTAGCGGGGGGGAATGAGCAGTTCTTC
CASSEQLAGGNEQFF
>TRBD1|once|TRBV9|TRBJ1-2
TGTGCCAGCAGCGACCAGGGGGCGTGGGGCTACACCTTC
CASSDQGAWGYTF
>TRBD2|-|TRBV7-3|TRBJ2-3
TGTGCCAGCAGCTTAAGGGCGGGGGGCATAGGGACAGATACGCAGTATTTT
CASSLRAGGIGTDTQYF
>TRBD2|-|TRBV3-1/TRBV3-2|TRBJ2-1
TGTGCCAGCAGCCCGTGGAGGTCCGGGGGGAGATTCAATGAGCAGTTCTTC
CASSPWRSGGRFNEQFF
>TRBD2|-|TRBV4-2|TRBJ2-3
TGTGCCAGCAGCCAAGCCGGGACTAGCCCAGATACGCAGTATTTT
CASSQAGTSPDTQYF
>-|-|TRBV6-5|TRBJ1-6
TGTGCCAGCAGTTTGCGGGGGGGCAATAATTCACCCCTCCACTTT
CASSLRGGNNSPLHF
>TRBD2|-|TRBV28|TRBJ2-5
TGTGCCAGCAGTTTATACGGAGCGGGGGGGCAAGAGACCCAGTACTTC
CASSLYGAGGQETQYF
>-|-|TRBV5-8|TRBJ2-2
TGTGCCAGCAGCTTGTACGTTGGGGGGAAGAACACCGGGGAGCTGTTTTTT
CASSLYVGGKNTGELFF
>-|-|TRBV29-1|TRBJ1-3
TGCAGCGTTGCTGACAACTCTGGAAACACCATATATTTT
CSVADNSGNTIYF
>TRBD1|-|TRBV4-1|TRBJ1-1
TGCGCCAGCAGCCAAGATGGGGGACAGGGGGCTAGGAACACTGAAGCTTTCTTT
CASSQDGGQGARNTEAFF
>-|-|TRBV6-5|TRBJ1-1
TGTGCCAGCAGGCGAGAGTCGAACACTGAAGCTTTCTTT
CASRRESNTEAFF
>-|-|TRBV5-1|TRBJ2-3
TGCGCCAGCAGCTTGGACCGCGTGGCAGATACGCAGTATTTT
CASSLDRVADTQYF
>TRBD1|-|TRBV7-2|TRBJ1-6
TGTGCCAGCAGCTTACTGGGACAGCCTTCACCCCTCCACTTT
CASSLLGQPSPLHF
>TRBD1|few|TRBV3-1/TRBV3-2|TRBJ1-1
TGTGCCAGCAGCCCCAGGACGACAGGGGATGAAGCTTTCTTT
CASSPRTTGDEAFF
>-|once|TRBV3-1/TRBV3-2|TRBJ1-2
TGTGCCAGCAGGAACAGGGAAGCTACCTATGGCTACACCTTC
CASRNREATYGYTF
>-|-|TRBV4-1|TRBJ1-5
TGCGCCAGCAGCCAAGGGACATGGCCCCAGCATTTT
CASSQGTWPQHF
>TRBD2|-|TRBV6-5|TRBJ2-2
TGTGCCAGCAGGAGCCGGGAGGCGGGAACCGGGGAGCTGTTTTTT
CASRSREAGTGELFF
>TRBD1|-|TRBV7-7|TRBJ2-2
TGTGCCAGCAGCCCCGGGACAGGGGTCACCGGGGAGCTGTTTTTT
CASSPGTGVTGELFF
>-|-|TRBV9|TRBJ1-4
TGTGCCAGCAGCGATATGGCAGGGGTCGGCGAAAAACTGTTTTTT
CASSDMAGVGEKLFF
>-|-|TRBV5-6|TRBJ1-2
TGTGCCAGCAGCTTGGGTGCAGATTATGGCTACACCTTC
CASSLGADYGYTF
>-|once|TRBV7-2|TRBJ1-2
TGTGCCAGCAGCCCACTGTACGGGAGGGAGCACTATGGCTACACCTTC
CASSPLYGREHYGYTF
>TRBD1|-|TRBV19|TRBJ2-3
TGTGCCAGTAGCCAAGGGACAGGGAGTCGGGATACGCAGTATTTT
CASSQGTGSRDTQYF
>-|-|TRBV11-2|TRBJ1-1
TGTGCCAGCAGCCCTCGGGTGAACACTGAAGCTTTCTTT
CASSPRVNTEAFF
>-|-|TRBV28|TRBJ1-1
TGTGCCAGCAGTTCGCGGGGGGCGGGGAACACTGAAGCTTTCTTT
CASSSRGAGNTEAFF
>TRBD1|-|TRBV2|TRBJ1-6
TGTGCCAGCAGTGAACAGGGGGTTAATTCACCCCTCCACTTT
CASSEQGVNSPLHF
>-|-|TRBV19|TRBJ2-5
TGTGCCAGTAGTATACAGGGTTCACAAGAGACCCAGTACTTC
CASSIQGSQETQYF
>TRBD1|-|TRBV28|TRBJ1-6
TGTGCCAGCAGTGCGGGGGGGACAGGGGCTTATAATTCACCCCTCCACTTT
CASSAGGTGAYNSPLHF
>-|-|TRBV24-1|TRBJ2-5
TGTGCCACCAGCCTAGGGGCTCGGGAGACCCAGTACTTC
CATSLGARETQYF
>TRBD2|-|TRBV27|TRBJ2-2
TGTGCCAGCAGTTTGACCCGGGGACTACCCACCGGGGAGCTGTTTTTT
CASSLTRGLPTGELFF
>-|few|TRBV5-1|TRBJ1-1
TGCGCCAGCAGCTTCGGCAGGGTCGGCACTGAAGCTTTCTTT
CASSFGRVGTEAFF